The rows below give T cell receptor beta chains drawn from one sample of a study of blood T cell repertoires in COVID-19. Measured with immunoSEQ multiplex PCR; TCRdb has only the in-frame clones, and not every one. The table records 330,000 or so clones, around 90% of them present only once. Specimen: peripheral blood. All receptors come from a woman in her sixties with COVID-19, enrolled during active disease. The CDR3 runs from the conserved cysteine through the conserved F or W. D genes are given only for firm matches. Clone sizes are given selectively: once, few, many, or a class where the clone is expanded.

>-|-|TRBJ1-1|TRBV9
TGTGCCAGCAGCGTAGGGGGACTTGAAGCTTTCTTT
CASSVGGLEAFF
>-|TRBD1|TRBJ1-1|TRBV4-1
TGCGCCAGCAGTCCCTGGGGGGCTACAGGGGCCGGGGAAGCTTTCTTT
CASSPWGATGAGEAFF
>-|TRBD1|TRBJ2-6|TRBV24-1
TGTGCCACCAGACCCGGGACAGGGATCTCTGGGGCCAACGTCCTGACTTTC
CATRPGTGISGANVLTF
>-|TRBD2|TRBJ2-7|TRBV6-6
TGTGCCAGCAGACCGGGGAGCGGGGGAGCCTACGAGCAGTACTTC
CASRPGSGGAYEQYF
>-|-|TRBJ1-3|TRBV7-9
TGTGCCAGCAGCGCCTACTCTGGAAACACCATATATTTT
CASSAYSGNTIYF
>-|-|TRBJ1-1|TRBV19
TGTGCCAGTAGTATAGATCCCATCAGGGGCTCTGAAGCTTTCTTT
CASSIDPIRGSEAFF
>-|TRBD2|TRBJ2-1|TRBV3-1/TRBV3-2
TGTGCCAGCAGCCAAGAGGAGCGGGGGGGCCCTGAGCAGTTCTTC
CASSQEERGGPEQFF
>-|-|TRBJ1-1|TRBV15
TGTGCCACCAGCAGGCAGGCTCCGACTGAAGCTTTCTTT
CATSRQAPTEAFF
>-|TRBD1|TRBJ1-1|TRBV6-5
TGTGCCAGCAGACCGGGACAGGGCTATCCAGGGGCTTTCTTT
CASRPGQGYPGAFF
>-|-|TRBJ1-1|TRBV2
TGTGCCAGCAGGACCGGGACAGAAGCTTTCTTT
CASRTGTEAFF
>once|-|TRBJ1-5|TRBV19
TGTGCCAGTAGGAAGAGAGTAACGGATCAGCCCCAGCATTTT
CASRKRVTDQPQHF
>-|TRBD1|TRBJ1-2|TRBV6-6
TGTGCCAGCAGGGCCGACAGGGGGCCGGGCGATGGCTACACCTTC
CASRADRGPGDGYTF
>once|-|TRBJ2-7|TRBV19
TGTGCCAGTAGTATTACGTCAGGCTACGAGCAGTACTTC
CASSITSGYEQYF
>-|TRBD2|TRBJ2-7|TRBV14
TGTGCCAGCAGCCAAGACCCTCAGCGGGGGACCAGGGATGAGCAGTACTTC
CASSQDPQRGTRDEQYF
>-|TRBD2|TRBJ2-2|TRBV29-1
TGCAGCGTCACCCGGACTAGCGGGGTGAACACCGGGGAGCTGTTTTTT
CSVTRTSGVNTGELFF
>-|TRBD1|TRBJ1-1|TRBV9
TGTGCCAGCAGCGGACAGGGAAAGGGAACTGAAGCTTTCTTT
CASSGQGKGTEAFF
>-|-|TRBJ1-5|TRBV7-9
TGTGCCAGCAGCTCCCCGGACAGCTCCCAGCCCCAGCATTTT
CASSSPDSSQPQHF
>-|-|TRBJ2-7|TRBV2
TGTGCCAGCAGAGGACACCCATTTGGGGAGCAGTACTTC
CASRGHPFGEQYF
>-|-|TRBJ1-1|TRBV10-1
TGCGCCAGCAGTGAGTCTGGGGGGGGGAAGGCTGAAGCTTTCTTT
CASSESGGGKAEAFF
>-|-|TRBJ1-1|TRBV7-3
TGTGCCAGCAGCTTAGACATAACGAACACTGAAGCTTTCTTT
CASSLDITNTEAFF
>-|-|TRBJ1-1|TRBV7-3
TGTGCCAGCAGCTTATACAGACCGAACACTGAAGCTTTCTTT
CASSLYRPNTEAFF
>-|TRBD1|TRBJ2-6|TRBV28
TGTGCCAGCAGCCTACCCAGGGGGCGAACTGGGGCCAACGTCCTGACTTTC
CASSLPRGRTGANVLTF
>-|TRBD1|TRBJ2-7|TRBV6-5
TGTGCCAGTGTAGGACAGGGGAGTGGGTACGAGCAGTACTTC
CASVGQGSGYEQYF
>-|-|TRBJ1-6|TRBV7-9
TGTGCCAGCAGCCTACATAATTCACCCCTCCACTTT
CASSLHNSPLHF
>-|-|TRBJ1-1|TRBV28
TGTGCCAGCAGTTTAATAGGGGAGGCTGAAGCTTTCTTT
CASSLIGEAEAFF
>-|-|TRBJ2-7|TRBV5-1
TGCGCCAGCAGCTCGGGGAGCTCCTACGAGCAGTACTTC
CASSSGSSYEQYF
>once|-|TRBJ1-5|TRBV27
TGTGCCAGCAGTCCGGCGAGGAATCAGCCCCAGCATTTT
CASSPARNQPQHF
>-|TRBD1|TRBJ2-5|TRBV28
TGTGCCAGCAGTTTATTAAGACAGGGAAATAGCCAAGAGACCCAGTACTTC
CASSLLRQGNSQETQYF
>-|-|TRBJ1-6|TRBV6-5
TGTGCCACCCTACCCGGACTCAATTCACCCCTCCACTTT
CATLPGLNSPLHF
>-|-|TRBJ2-7|TRBV3-1/TRBV3-2
TGTGCCAGCAGCCGGACACCCTACGAGCAGTACTTC
CASSRTPYEQYF
>-|TRBD2|TRBJ2-3|TRBV14
TGTGCCAGCAGCCAAGATAGGGGAGGGGTCCCAGATACGCAGTATTTT
CASSQDRGGVPDTQYF
>-|-|TRBJ1-2|TRBV9
TGTGCCAGCAGCGTAGCTGCTCAGGGGTGGTACGGCTACACCTTC
CASSVAAQGWYGYTF
>once|-|TRBJ2-7|TRBV4-2
TGTGCCAGCAGCCAAGAACTGGCGGCGGCGAGCTCCTACGAGCAGTACTTC
CASSQELAAASSYEQYF
>-|TRBD1|TRBJ1-1|TRBV5-1
TGCGCCAGCAGTCCAGGGGGCCTTTGGACTGAAGCTTTCTTT
CASSPGGLWTEAFF
>-|-|TRBJ1-1|TRBV5-1
TGCGCCAGCAGCTTGGAGGTGGTGGCGGTGGGAGCTTTCTTT
CASSLEVVAVGAFF
>-|-|TRBJ2-7|TRBV25-1
TGTGCCAGCAGTGTCTATCTTTACGAGCAGTACTTC
CASSVYLYEQYF
>-|-|TRBJ2-7|TRBV18
TGTGCCAGCTCACCGGGACTGGAGAACTACGAGCAGTACTTC
CASSPGLENYEQYF
>-|TRBD1|TRBJ1-3|TRBV28
TGTGCCAGCAGTACCTCCGGGACAGGGAATGGAAACACCATATATTTT
CASSTSGTGNGNTIYF
>-|-|TRBJ1-2|TRBV7-8
TGTGCCAGCAGCTTAGGTGTTGGGACGGCGGGAGGCTACACCTTC
CASSLGVGTAGGYTF
>-|TRBD1|TRBJ1-2|TRBV3-1/TRBV3-2
TGTGCCAGCTTGGACAGGGGGTCCCCGGGGGGCTACACCTTC
CASLDRGSPGGYTF
>-|-|TRBJ1-1|TRBV13
TGTGCCAGCAGCTTATATCAGGAAGCTTTCTTT
CASSLYQEAFF
>-|TRBD1|TRBJ1-2|TRBV19
TGTGCCAGTGGGGACAGGCGAAACTATGGCTACACCTTC
CASGDRRNYGYTF
>-|-|TRBJ1-6|TRBV18
TGTGCCAGCTCCCCAGACAGCAGTAATTCACCCCTCCACTTT
CASSPDSSNSPLHF
>-|-|TRBJ1-1|TRBV7-3
TGTGCCAGCAGCTTAAGGGCCAACGCTGAAGCTTTCTTT
CASSLRANAEAFF
>few|TRBD1|TRBJ1-5|TRBV9
TGTGCCAGCAGCGTAGCGGACAGGGGACAGCCCCAGCATTTT
CASSVADRGQPQHF
>few|-|TRBJ2-2|TRBV7-9
TGTGCCAGCAGCTTAACAGGGACGGACCGGGAGCTGTTTTTT
CASSLTGTDRELFF
>-|-|TRBJ1-6|TRBV19
TGTGCCAGTTCAAGGGGCTCCTATAATTCACCCCTCCACTTT
CASSRGSYNSPLHF
>-|-|TRBJ1-1|TRBV9
TGTGCCAGCAGCCCCAGGGTGAACACTGAAGCTTTCTTT
CASSPRVNTEAFF
>-|-|TRBJ2-5|TRBV9
TGTGCCAGCAGCGTTCAGGGCCAAGAGACCCAGTACTTC
CASSVQGQETQYF
>once|-|TRBJ1-1|TRBV11-2
TGTGCCAGTGTGGGGCGTGAGGGGGACACTGAAGCTTTCTTT
CASVGREGDTEAFF
>-|TRBD2|TRBJ2-1|TRBV4-1
TGCGCCAGCAGCCAAGATCGGCGGGGGGTCAACAGTGAGCAGTTCTTC
CASSQDRRGVNSEQFF
>-|TRBD1|TRBJ1-5|TRBV5-8
TGTGCCAGCAGCCTGGGACAGGGGCTTAGCAATCAGCCCCAGCATTTT
CASSLGQGLSNQPQHF
>-|-|TRBJ2-2|TRBV4-1
TGCGCCAGCAGCCAAGCGACAGCGAACACCGGGGAGCTGTTTTTT
CASSQATANTGELFF
>-|-|TRBJ1-6|TRBV7-3
TGTGCCAGCAGCATCCGTCCGGACACGTCTTCACCCCTCCACTTT
CASSIRPDTSSPLHF
>few|-|TRBJ1-2|TRBV2
TGTGCCAGCAGTCGGGAACAGGGTAACTATGGCTACACCTTC
CASSREQGNYGYTF